Reported below is one T cell receptor (beta chain). Trimming removed 8 bases at V and 5 bases at J, with 15 bases between. The V gene's germline CDR1 is MNHNS and CDR2 SASEGT. The CDR3 totals 13 residues. This specimen comes from a study of shared clonotypes between healthy human individuals. Study summary: Each donor had three CD4 naive, three CD4 memory, two CD8 naive and one CD8 memory plate.

The method was immunoSEQ multiplex PCR; TCRdb's version includes in-frame clones alone and lacks a portion of them. The data hold more than 400,000 clones, with about 96% observed a single time. V is TRBV6-1 and J is TRBJ1-2, with a tentative D call TRBD1 (5 bases). Sequenced: naive CD4+ T cells sorted from blood. Subset described: CD45RA+ positively selected. The TCR originated in a woman in her twenties or thirties in good health. In DNA form, the CDR3 reads TGTGCCAGCGCCCTCGAGGGACGGTATGGCTACACCTTC. Translating gives CASALEGRYGYTF.